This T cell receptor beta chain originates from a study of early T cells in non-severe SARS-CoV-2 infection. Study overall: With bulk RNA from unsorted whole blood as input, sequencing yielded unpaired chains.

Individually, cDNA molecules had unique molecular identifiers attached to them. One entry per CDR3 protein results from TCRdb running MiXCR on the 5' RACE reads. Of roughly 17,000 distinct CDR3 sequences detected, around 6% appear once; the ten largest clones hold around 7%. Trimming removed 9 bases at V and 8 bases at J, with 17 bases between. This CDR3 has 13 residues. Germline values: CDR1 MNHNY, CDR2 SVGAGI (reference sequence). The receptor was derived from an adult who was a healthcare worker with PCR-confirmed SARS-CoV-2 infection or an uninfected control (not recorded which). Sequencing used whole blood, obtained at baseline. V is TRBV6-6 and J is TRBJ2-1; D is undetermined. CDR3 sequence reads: CASMRPSMDEQFF. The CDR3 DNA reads TGTGCCAGTATGAGACCGTCAATGGATGAGCAGTTCTTC.